Listed below are T cell receptor beta chains from one sample, sequenced in a study of T cell responses to AZD1222 COVID-19 vaccine. The protocol was immunoSEQ multiplex PCR, while the TCRdb copy is restricted to in-frame clones and leaves out a portion. The sample comprises 83,000 or so clones, 88% of which are singletons, and less than 9% rests with the top ten. Sequenced here: peripheral blood, sampled 28 days after the second AZD1222 dose. The receptor source for this set is an adult who received the AZD1222 COVID-19 vaccine. CDR3s include the opening cysteine and the closing phenylalanine or tryptophan. The order of the fields is V gene, D gene, J gene, CDR3 protein. D genes are given only for firm matches.

v_call: TRBV6-5
d_call: -
j_call: TRBJ2-7
cdr3_aa: CASSYYDYYEQYF

v_call: TRBV27
d_call: -
j_call: TRBJ1-6
cdr3_aa: CASSLGALNSPLHF

v_call: TRBV7-8
d_call: TRBD1
j_call: TRBJ2-3
cdr3_aa: CASSLGTGQADTQYF

v_call: TRBV28
d_call: -
j_call: TRBJ2-7
cdr3_aa: CASSDSYEQYF

v_call: TRBV2
d_call: -
j_call: TRBJ2-1
cdr3_aa: CASQRWTHNEQFF

v_call: TRBV9
d_call: TRBD1
j_call: TRBJ1-2
cdr3_aa: CASSPYRGTNYGYTF

v_call: TRBV6-5
d_call: -
j_call: TRBJ2-3
cdr3_aa: CASSLYTDTQYF

v_call: TRBV6-2/TRBV6-3
d_call: -
j_call: TRBJ2-5
cdr3_aa: CASSFEGKETQYF

v_call: TRBV6-1
d_call: TRBD2
j_call: TRBJ2-5
cdr3_aa: CASSDRLAGGPPQETQYF

v_call: TRBV3-1/TRBV3-2
d_call: -
j_call: TRBJ1-3
cdr3_aa: CASSQVVDTIYF

v_call: TRBV10-1
d_call: -
j_call: TRBJ2-3
cdr3_aa: CASSDLLNSTDTQYF

v_call: TRBV28
d_call: -
j_call: TRBJ2-1
cdr3_aa: CASHLARSSYNEQFF

v_call: TRBV3-1/TRBV3-2
d_call: -
j_call: TRBJ2-5
cdr3_aa: CASSQDRGPGRETQYF

v_call: TRBV14
d_call: -
j_call: TRBJ1-2
cdr3_aa: CASSQVRSDGYTF

v_call: TRBV5-8
d_call: -
j_call: TRBJ2-5
cdr3_aa: CASREETQYF

v_call: TRBV27
d_call: -
j_call: TRBJ2-3
cdr3_aa: CASSPHTDTQYF

v_call: TRBV5-5
d_call: TRBD2
j_call: TRBJ2-5
cdr3_aa: CASSSRLAGGYLQETQYF